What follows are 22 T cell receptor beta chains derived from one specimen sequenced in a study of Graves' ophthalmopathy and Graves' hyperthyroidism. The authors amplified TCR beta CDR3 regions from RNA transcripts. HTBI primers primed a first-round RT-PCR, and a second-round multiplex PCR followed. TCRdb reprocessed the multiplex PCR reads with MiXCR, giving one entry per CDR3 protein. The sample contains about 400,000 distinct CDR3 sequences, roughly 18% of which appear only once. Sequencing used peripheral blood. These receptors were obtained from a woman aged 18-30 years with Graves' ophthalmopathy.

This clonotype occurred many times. DNA of the CDR3: TGTGCCAGCAGCTCTACATCGCCCGGGGAACTGCCCCTCCACTTT. It translates to CASSSTSPGELPLHF. This rearrangement joins TRBV11-2 to TRBJ1-6; no definite D call. V lost 4 bases, J lost 13 bases, and 20 bases lay in between. CDR1 is SGHAT and CDR2 is FQNNGV in the germline V gene. There are 15 residues in the CDR3.

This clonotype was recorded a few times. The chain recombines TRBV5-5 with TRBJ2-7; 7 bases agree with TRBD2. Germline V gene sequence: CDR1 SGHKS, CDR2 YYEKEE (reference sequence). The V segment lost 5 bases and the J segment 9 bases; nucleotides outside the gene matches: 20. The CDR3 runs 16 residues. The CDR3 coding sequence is TGTGCCAGCAGTCTCCTCAGCAGCGGGGCCCTATTAGGGCAGTACTTC. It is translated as CASSLLSSGALLGQYF.

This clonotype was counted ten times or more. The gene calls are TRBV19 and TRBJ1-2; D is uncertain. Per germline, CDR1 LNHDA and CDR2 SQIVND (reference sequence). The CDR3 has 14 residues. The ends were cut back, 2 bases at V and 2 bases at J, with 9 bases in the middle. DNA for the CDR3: TGTGCCAGTAGTATATCCAGTGGGAACTATGGCTACACCTTC. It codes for CASSISSGNYGYTF.

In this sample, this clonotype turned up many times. The CDR3 here is CASSQLAAGGETQYF. CDR3 nucleotide sequence: TGTGCCAGCAGCCAGCTAGCAGCGGGTGGGGAGACCCAGTACTTC. The chain couples TRBV7-2 to TRBJ2-5; tentative D call: TRBD2 (6 bases). Germline-derived CDR1 and CDR2 are SGHTA and FQGNSA. This CDR3 contains 15 residues. V shed 5 bases and J shed 5 bases, with 18 bases lying between them.

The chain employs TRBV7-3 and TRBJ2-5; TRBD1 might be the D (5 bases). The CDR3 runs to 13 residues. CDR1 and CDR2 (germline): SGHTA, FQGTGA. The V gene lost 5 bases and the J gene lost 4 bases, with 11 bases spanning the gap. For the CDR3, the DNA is TGTGCCAGCAGCACAGGAGATCCAGAGACCCAGTACTTC. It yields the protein CASSTGDPETQYF.

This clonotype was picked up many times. CDR3 protein: CASSLGHSSSYEQYF. In DNA form, the CDR3 reads TGTGCCAGCAGCTTAGGCCACTCGAGCTCCTACGAGCAGTACTTC. The rearrangement uses TRBV11-2 and TRBJ2-7; D is ambiguous. The CDR3 length is 15 residues. CDR1 is SGHAT, CDR2 FQNNGV, per germline. The V gene lost 1 base and the J gene lost 0 bases, with 10 bases spanning the gap.

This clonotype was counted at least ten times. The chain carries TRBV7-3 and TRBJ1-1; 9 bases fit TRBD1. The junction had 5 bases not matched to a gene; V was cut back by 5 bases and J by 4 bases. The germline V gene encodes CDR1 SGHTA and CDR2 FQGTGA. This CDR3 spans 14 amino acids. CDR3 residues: CASSALQGATEAFF. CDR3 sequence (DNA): TGTGCCAGCAGCGCGTTACAGGGGGCCACTGAAGCTTTCTTT.

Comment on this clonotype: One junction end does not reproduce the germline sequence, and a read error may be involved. CDR3 nucleotide sequence: TGTGCCAGCAGTGAAGTGGGGGCGCAGAACGCCGGGGAGCTGTTTTTT. It codes for CASSEVGAQNAGELFF. J is TRBJ2-2 and V is TRBV2, with D perhaps TRBD1 (6 bases). CDR3 length: 16 amino acids. The V gene's germline CDR1 is SNHLY and CDR2 FYNNEI.

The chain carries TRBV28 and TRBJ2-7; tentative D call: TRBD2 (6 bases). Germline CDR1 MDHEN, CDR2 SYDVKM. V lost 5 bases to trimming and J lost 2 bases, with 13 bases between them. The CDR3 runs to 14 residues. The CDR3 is CASSLVGLTYEQYF. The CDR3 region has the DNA TGTGCCAGCAGTCTGGTGGGACTGACCTACGAGCAGTACTTC.

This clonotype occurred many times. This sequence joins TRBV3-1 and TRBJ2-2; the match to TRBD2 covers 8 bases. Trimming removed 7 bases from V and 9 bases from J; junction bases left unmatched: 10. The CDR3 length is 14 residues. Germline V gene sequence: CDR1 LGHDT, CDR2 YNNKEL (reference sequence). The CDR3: CASTGTSVFRELFF. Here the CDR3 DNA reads TGTGCCAGCACCGGGACTAGTGTGTTTCGGGAGCTGTTTTTT.

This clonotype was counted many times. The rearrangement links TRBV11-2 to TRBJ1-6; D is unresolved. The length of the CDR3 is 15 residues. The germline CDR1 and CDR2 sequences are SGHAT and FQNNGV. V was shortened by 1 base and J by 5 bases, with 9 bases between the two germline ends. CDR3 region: CASSLGSFHNSPLHF. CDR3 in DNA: TGTGCCAGCAGCTTAGGGTCCTTTCATAATTCACCCCTCCACTTT.

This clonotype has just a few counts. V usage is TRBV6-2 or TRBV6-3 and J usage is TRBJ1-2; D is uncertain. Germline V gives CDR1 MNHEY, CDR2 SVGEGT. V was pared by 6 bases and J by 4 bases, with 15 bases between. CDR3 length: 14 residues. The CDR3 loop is CASSPVENIYGYTF. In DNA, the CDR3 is TGTGCCAGCAGCCCAGTGGAGAACATCTATGGCTACACCTTC.

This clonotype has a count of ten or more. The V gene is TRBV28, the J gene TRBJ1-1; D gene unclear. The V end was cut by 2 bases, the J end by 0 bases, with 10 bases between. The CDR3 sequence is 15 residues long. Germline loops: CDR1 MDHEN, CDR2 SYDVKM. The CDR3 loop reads CASSLITDLNTEAFF. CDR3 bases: TGTGCCAGCAGTTTAATCACCGATCTGAACACTGAAGCTTTCTTT. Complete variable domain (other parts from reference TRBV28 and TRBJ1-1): DVKVTQSSRYLVKRTGEKVFLECVQDMDHENMFWYRQDPGLGLRLIYFSYDVKMKEKGDIPEGYSVSREKKERFSLILESASTNQTSMYLCASSLITDLNTEAFFGQGTRLTVV.

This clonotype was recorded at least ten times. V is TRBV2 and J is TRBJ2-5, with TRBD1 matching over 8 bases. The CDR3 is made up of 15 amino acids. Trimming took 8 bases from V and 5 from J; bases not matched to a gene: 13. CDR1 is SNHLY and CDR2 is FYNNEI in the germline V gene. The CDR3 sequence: CASPSDRGPRETQYF. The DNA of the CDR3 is TGTGCCAGCCCTTCCGACAGGGGACCTCGGGAGACCCAGTACTTC.

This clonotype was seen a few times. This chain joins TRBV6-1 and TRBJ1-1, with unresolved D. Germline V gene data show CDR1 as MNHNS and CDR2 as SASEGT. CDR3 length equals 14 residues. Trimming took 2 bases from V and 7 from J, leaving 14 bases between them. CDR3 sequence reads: CASSERFGDSEAFF. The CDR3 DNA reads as TGTGCCAGCAGTGAAAGGTTTGGGGATAGTGAAGCTTTCTTT.

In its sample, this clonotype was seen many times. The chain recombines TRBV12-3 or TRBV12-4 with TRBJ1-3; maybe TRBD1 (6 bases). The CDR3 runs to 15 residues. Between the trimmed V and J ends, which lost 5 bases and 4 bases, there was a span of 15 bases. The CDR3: CASSPTGMKGNTIYF. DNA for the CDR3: TGTGCCAGCAGTCCAACAGGGATGAAGGGAAACACCATATATTTT.

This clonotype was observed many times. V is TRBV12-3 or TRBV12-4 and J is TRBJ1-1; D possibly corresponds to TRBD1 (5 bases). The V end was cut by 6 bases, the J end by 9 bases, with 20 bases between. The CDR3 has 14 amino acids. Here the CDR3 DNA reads TGTGCCAGCAGCCAGACAGAAACTAGACTTAAAGCTTTCTTT. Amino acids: CASSQTETRLKAFF.

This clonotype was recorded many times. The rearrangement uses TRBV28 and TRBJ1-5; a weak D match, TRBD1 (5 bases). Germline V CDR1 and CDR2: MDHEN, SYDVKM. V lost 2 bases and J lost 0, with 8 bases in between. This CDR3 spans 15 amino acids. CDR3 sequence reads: CASSLEGYSNQPQHF. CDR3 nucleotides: TGTGCCAGCAGTTTAGAGGGGTATAGCAATCAGCCCCAGCATTTT. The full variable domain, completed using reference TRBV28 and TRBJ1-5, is DVKVTQSSRYLVKRTGEKVFLECVQDMDHENMFWYRQDPGLGLRLIYFSYDVKMKEKGDIPEGYSVSREKKERFSLILESASTNQTSMYLCASSLEGYSNQPQHFGDGTRLSIL.

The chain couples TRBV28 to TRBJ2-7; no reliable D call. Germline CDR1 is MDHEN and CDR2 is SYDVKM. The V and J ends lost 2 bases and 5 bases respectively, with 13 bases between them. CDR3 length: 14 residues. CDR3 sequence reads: CASSLTAESDEQYF. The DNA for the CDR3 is TGTGCCAGCAGTTTAACGGCAGAGTCCGACGAGCAGTACTTC.

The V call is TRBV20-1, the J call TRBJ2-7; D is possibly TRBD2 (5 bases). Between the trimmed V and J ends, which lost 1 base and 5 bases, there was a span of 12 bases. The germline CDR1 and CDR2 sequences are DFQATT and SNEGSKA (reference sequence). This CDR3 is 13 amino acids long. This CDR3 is CSARVAGINEQYF. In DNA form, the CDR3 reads TGCAGTGCTAGAGTGGCGGGTATCAACGAGCAGTACTTC.

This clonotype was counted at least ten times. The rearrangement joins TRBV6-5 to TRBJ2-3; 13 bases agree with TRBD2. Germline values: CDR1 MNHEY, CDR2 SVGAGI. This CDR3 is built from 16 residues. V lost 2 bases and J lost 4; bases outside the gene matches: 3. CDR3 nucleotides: TGTGCCAGCAGTTACGTCGGACTAGCGGGAGCAGATACGCAGTATTTT. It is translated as CASSYVGLAGADTQYF.

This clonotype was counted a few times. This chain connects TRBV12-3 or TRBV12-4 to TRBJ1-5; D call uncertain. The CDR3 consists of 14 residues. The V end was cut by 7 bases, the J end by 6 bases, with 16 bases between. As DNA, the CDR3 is TGTGCCAGCAAGGAGACAAATACCGGTCAGCCCCAGCATTTT. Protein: CASKETNTGQPQHF.